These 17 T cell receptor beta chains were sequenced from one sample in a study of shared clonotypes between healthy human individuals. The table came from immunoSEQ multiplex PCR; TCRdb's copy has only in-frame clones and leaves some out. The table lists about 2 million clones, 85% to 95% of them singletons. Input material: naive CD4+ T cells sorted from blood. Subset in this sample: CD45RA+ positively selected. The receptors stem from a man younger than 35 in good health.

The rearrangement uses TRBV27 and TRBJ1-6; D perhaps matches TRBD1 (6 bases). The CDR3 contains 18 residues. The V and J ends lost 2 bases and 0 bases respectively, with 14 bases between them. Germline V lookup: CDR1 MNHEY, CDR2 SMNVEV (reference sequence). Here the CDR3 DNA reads TGTGCCAGCAGTTTACGGGGGGCAGTAGCCTCCTATAATTCACCCCTCCACTTT. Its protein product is CASSLRGAVASYNSPLHF.

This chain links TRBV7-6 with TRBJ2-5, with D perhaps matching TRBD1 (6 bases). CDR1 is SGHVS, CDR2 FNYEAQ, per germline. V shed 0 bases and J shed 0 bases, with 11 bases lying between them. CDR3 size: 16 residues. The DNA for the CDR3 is TGTGCCAGCAGCTTAGCAGGGGGAACGTACCAAGAGACCCAGTACTTC. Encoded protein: CASSLAGGTYQETQYF.

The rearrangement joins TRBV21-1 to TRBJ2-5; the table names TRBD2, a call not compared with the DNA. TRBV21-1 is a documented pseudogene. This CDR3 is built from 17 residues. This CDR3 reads CASSKVGLAGPGGTQYF. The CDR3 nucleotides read TGTGCCAGCAGCAAAGTGGGTTTAGCGGGGCCCGGGGGGACCCAGTACTTC.

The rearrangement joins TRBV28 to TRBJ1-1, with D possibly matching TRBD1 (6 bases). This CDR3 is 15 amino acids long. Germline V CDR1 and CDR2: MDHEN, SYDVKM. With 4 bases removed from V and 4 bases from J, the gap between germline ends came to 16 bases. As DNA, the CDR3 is TGTGCCAGCAGTTCTCCCGTAGGAGGGGGCACTGAAGCTTTCTTT. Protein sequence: CASSSPVGGGTEAFF.

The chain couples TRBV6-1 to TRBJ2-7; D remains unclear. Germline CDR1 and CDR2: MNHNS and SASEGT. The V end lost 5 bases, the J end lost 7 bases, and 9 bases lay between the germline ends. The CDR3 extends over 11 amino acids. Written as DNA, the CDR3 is TGTGCCAGCAGTTCCGAACTAGAGCAGTACTTC. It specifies CASSSELEQYF.

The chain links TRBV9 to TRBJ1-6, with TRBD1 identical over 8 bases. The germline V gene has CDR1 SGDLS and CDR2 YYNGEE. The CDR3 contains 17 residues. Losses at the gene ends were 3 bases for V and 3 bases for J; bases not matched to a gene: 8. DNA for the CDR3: TGTGCCAGCAGCGCAACGACAGGGGAGGACTATAATTCACCCCTCCACTTT. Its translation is CASSATTGEDYNSPLHF.

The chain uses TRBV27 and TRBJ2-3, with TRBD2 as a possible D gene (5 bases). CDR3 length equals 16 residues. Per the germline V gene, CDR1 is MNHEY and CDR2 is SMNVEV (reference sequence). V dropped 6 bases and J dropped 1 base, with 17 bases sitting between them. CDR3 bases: TGTGCCAGCAGATTAGTAGCGATGGTAGGCACAGATACGCAGTATTTT. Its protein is CASRLVAMVGTDTQYF.

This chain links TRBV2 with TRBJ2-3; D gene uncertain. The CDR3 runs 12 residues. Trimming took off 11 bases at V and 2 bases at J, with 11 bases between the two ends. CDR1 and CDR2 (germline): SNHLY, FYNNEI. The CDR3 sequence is CAYAEFTDTQYF. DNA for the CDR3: TGTGCCTACGCGGAGTTCACAGATACGCAGTATTTT.

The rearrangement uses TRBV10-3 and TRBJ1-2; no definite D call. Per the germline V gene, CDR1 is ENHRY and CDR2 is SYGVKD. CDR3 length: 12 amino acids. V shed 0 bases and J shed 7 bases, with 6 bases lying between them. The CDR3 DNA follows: TGTGCCATCAGTGAGTCGGCCAGTGGCTACACCTTC. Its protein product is CAISESASGYTF.

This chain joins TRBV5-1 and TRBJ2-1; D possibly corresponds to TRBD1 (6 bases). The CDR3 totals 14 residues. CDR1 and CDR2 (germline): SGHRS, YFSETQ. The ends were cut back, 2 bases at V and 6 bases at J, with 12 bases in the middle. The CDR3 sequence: CASSLQGEVNEQFF. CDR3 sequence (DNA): TGCGCCAGCAGCTTACAGGGCGAGGTCAATGAGCAGTTCTTC. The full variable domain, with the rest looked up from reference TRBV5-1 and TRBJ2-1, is KAGVTQTPRYLIKTRGQQVTLSCSPISGHRSVSWYQQTPGQGLQFLFEYFSETQRNKGNFPGRFSGRQFSNSRSEMNVSTLELGDSALYLCASSLQGEVNEQFFGPGTRLTVL.

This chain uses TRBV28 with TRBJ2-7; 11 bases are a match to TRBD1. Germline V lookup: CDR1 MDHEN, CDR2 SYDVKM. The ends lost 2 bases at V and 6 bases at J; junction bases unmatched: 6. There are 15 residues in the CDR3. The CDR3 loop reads CASSLPGQGASEQYF. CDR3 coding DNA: TGTGCCAGCAGTTTACCCGGACAGGGGGCCAGCGAGCAGTACTTC.

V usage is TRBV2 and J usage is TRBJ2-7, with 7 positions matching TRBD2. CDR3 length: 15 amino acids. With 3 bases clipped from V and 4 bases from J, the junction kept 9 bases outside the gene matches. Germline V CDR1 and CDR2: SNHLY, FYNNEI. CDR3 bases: TGTGCCAGCAGTGATTTAGGACTAGAGAATTACGAGCAGTACTTC. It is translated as CASSDLGLENYEQYF.

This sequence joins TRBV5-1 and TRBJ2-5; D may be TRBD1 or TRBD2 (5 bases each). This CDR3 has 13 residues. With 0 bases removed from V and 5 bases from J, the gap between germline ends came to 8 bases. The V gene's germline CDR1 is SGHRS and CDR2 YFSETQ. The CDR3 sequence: CASSLAWGETQYF. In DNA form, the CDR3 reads TGCGCCAGCAGCTTGGCGTGGGGGGAGACCCAGTACTTC.

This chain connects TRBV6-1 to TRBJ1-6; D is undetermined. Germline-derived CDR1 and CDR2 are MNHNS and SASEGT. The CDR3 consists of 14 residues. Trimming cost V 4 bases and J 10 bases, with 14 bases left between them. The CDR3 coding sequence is TGTGCCAGCAGTGCCCTCGGCCCGGAATCACCCCTCCACTTT. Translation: CASSALGPESPLHF.

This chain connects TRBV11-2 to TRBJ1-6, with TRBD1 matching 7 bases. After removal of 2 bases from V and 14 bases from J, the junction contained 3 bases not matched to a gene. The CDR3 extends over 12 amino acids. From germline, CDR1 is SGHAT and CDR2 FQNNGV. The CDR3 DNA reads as TGTGCCAGCAGCTTATCAGGGGGGGCCCTCCACTTT. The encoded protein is CASSLSGGALHF.

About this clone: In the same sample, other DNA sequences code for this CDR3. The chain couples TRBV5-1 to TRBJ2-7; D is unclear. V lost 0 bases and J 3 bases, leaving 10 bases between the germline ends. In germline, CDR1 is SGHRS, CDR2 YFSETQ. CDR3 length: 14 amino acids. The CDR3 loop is CASSLGTGLYEQYF. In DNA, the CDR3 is TGCGCCAGCAGCTTGGGTACGGGCCTCTACGAGCAGTACTTC.

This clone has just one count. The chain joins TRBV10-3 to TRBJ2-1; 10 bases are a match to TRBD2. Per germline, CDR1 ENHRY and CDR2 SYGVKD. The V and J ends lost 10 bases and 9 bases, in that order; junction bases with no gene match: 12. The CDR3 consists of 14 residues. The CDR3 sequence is CATDSTSGTGEQFF. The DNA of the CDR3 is TGTGCCACCGACTCCACTAGCGGGACTGGTGAGCAGTTCTTC.